The 28 T cell receptor beta chains below were found in one sample sequenced in a study of cytomegalovirus exposure and HLA in healthy donors. PCR employed 60 Vbeta and 13 Jbeta primers. TCRdb's table, derived via immunoSEQ multiplex PCR, lists solely in-frame clones and lacks some. The data hold over 200,000 clones, with approximately 70% observed a single time. Sequences were obtained from PBMCs. The receptor set was obtained from a man aged 35 to 55 in good health and CMV-seropositive.

The rearrangement uses TRBV7-2 and TRBJ1-1; 8 positions match TRBD1. This CDR3 contains 14 residues. V lost 3 bases to trimming and J lost 4 bases; unmatched junction nucleotides: 4. The V gene's germline CDR1 is SGHTA and CDR2 FQGNSA. For the CDR3, the DNA is TGTGCCAGCAGCTTTACAGGGGGAACCACTGAAGCTTTCTTT. Amino acids: CASSFTGGTTEAFF.

The gene calls are TRBV15 and TRBJ2-7; 12 bases line up with TRBD1. In germline, CDR1 is LNHNV, CDR2 YYDKDF (reference sequence). The CDR3 is 17 amino acids. V lost 2 bases and J lost 6; bases outside the gene matches: 11. The CDR3 DNA sequence: TGTGCCACCAGCAGAAAACCCCCGGGACAGGGGGCGAGCGAGCAGTACTTC. Its protein is CATSRKPPGQGASEQYF. The full variable domain, completed using reference TRBV15 and TRBJ2-7, is DAMVIQNPRYQVTQFGKPVTLSCSQTLNHNVMYWYQQKSSQAPKLLFHYYDKDFNNEADTPDNFQSRRPNTSFCFLDIRSPGLGDTAMYLCATSRKPPGQGASEQYFGPGTRLTVT.

This chain connects TRBV11-2 to TRBJ1-1; 7 positions agree with TRBD1. The CDR3 loop spans 12 amino acids. J lost 7 bases, V lost 4 bases, and 3 bases had no gene match. CDR1 is SGHAT and CDR2 is FQNNGV in the germline V gene. In nucleotides, the CDR3 is TGTGCCAGCAGCTCACAGGGGAATGAAGCTTTCTTT. Its protein product is CASSSQGNEAFF. Drawing the rest from reference TRBV11-2 and TRBJ1-1, the complete variable domain is EAGVAQSPRYKIIEKRQSVAFWCNPISGHATLYWYQQILGQGPKLLIQFQNNGVVDDSQLPKDRFSAERLKGVDSTLKIQPAKLEDSAVYLCASSSQGNEAFFGQGTRLTVV.

The J gene is TRBJ1-3, the V gene TRBV5-4; D not certain. The germline V and J ends were trimmed by 4 bases and 4 bases, with 12 bases remaining between them. The CDR3 runs 14 residues. Germline CDR1 is SGHNT and CDR2 is YYREEE (reference sequence). CDR3: CASSPPGGGNTIYF. The CDR3, as DNA: TGTGCCAGCAGCCCACCAGGAGGGGGAAACACCATATATTTT. The variable domain in full, completed from reference TRBV5-4 and TRBJ1-3, reads ETGVTQSPTHLIKTRGQQVTLRCSSQSGHNTVSWYQQALGQGPQFIFQYYREEENGRGNFPPRFSGLQFPNYSSELNVNALELDDSALYLCASSPPGGGNTIYFGEGSWLTVV.

V and J are TRBV5-8 and TRBJ2-7; tentative D call: TRBD1 (5 bases). With 4 bases removed from V and 3 bases from J, the gap between germline ends came to 17 bases. CDR3 length: 15 residues. CDR1 SGHTS and CDR2 YDEGEE come from the germline V gene. This CDR3 reads CASSLRPGQGYEQYF. Written as DNA, the CDR3 is TGTGCCAGCAGCCTTAGACCGGGCCAGGGCTACGAGCAGTACTTC. The whole variable domain, remainder taken from reference TRBV5-8 and TRBJ2-7, is EAGVTQSPTHLIKTRGQQATLRCSPISGHTSVYWYQQALGLGLQFLLWYDEGEERNRGNFPPRFSGRQFPNYSSELNVNALELEDSALYLCASSLRPGQGYEQYFGPGTRLTVT.

This clone was seen a few times. The chain joins TRBV6-1 to TRBJ1-1, with D uncertain. The CDR3 is 14 residues long. The ends were cut back, 1 base at V and 0 bases at J, with 6 bases in the middle. Germline V gene lookup returns CDR1 MNHNS and CDR2 SASEGT. CDR3 region: CASSEGPLNTEAFF. The CDR3 region has the DNA TGTGCCAGCAGTGAAGGGCCGCTGAACACTGAAGCTTTCTTT.

The chain couples TRBV5-6 to TRBJ2-3, with 8 bases lining up with TRBD2. V lost 0 bases, J lost 0 bases, and 9 bases stayed unmatched. Germline CDR1 SGHDT, CDR2 YYEEEE. CDR3 length equals 18 residues. In DNA form, the CDR3 reads TGTGCCAGCAGCTTGGCCAATAGGGGCGGGGGGAGCACAGATACGCAGTATTTT. This gives the protein CASSLANRGGGSTDTQYF.

In the case of this clone: Other DNA sequences within the sample encode an identical CDR3. The genes are TRBV27 and TRBJ1-5; tentative D call: TRBD1 (5 bases). The length of the CDR3 is 13 residues. Germline CDR1 is MNHEY and CDR2 is SMNVEV (reference sequence). Trimming removed 3 bases at V and 7 bases at J, with 10 bases between. Written as DNA, the CDR3 is TGTGCCAGCAGTTTTAGGGGTGGACAGCCCCAGCATTTT. Protein sequence: CASSFRGGQPQHF.

In DNA, the CDR3 is TGTGCCAGCAGTTTCGGCCAGCGGGGAAGAGAGACCCAGTACTTC. Residues: CASSFGQRGRETQYF. The rearrangement uses TRBV28 and TRBJ2-5, with 7 bases matching TRBD2. Germline values: CDR1 MDHEN, CDR2 SYDVKM. The V gene end was trimmed by 3 bases and the J gene end by 4 bases; junction bases not matched to a gene: 8. The CDR3 is 15 residues long. The complete variable domain, with remaining parts taken from reference TRBV28 and TRBJ2-5, reads DVKVTQSSRYLVKRTGEKVFLECVQDMDHENMFWYRQDPGLGLRLIYFSYDVKMKEKGDIPEGYSVSREKKERFSLILESASTNQTSMYLCASSFGQRGRETQYFGPGTRLLVL.

This rearrangement joins TRBV6-5 to TRBJ2-1, with D perhaps matching TRBD2 (7 bases). V was cut by 8 bases and J by 4 bases, with 15 bases left in between. The V gene's germline CDR1 is MNHEY and CDR2 SVGAGI. There are 14 residues in the CDR3. CDR3 bases: TGTGCCAGCGGGGTCGCGGGGGCATACAATGAGCAGTTCTTC. Protein sequence: CASGVAGAYNEQFF.

This clone came up once. This chain links TRBV7-9 with TRBJ1-2, with D possibly matching TRBD1 (6 bases). The CDR3 contains 13 residues. V was clipped by 5 bases and J by 4 bases, with 11 bases between them. The germline gives CDR1 SEHNR, CDR2 FQNEAQ (reference sequence). The CDR3 sequence is CASSPDRTYGYTF. DNA of the CDR3: TGTGCCAGCAGCCCCGACAGGACCTATGGCTACACCTTC.

The genes are TRBV18 and TRBJ2-1, with 8 positions matching TRBD1. The V gene's germline CDR1 is KGHSH and CDR2 LQKENI. The CDR3 is 14 amino acids. V was pared by 1 base and J by 10 bases, with 6 bases of the junction left unmatched. The CDR3 DNA sequence: TGTGCCAGCTCACCACGGCAGGGGGCAGACGAGCAGTTCTTC. This sequence encodes CASSPRQGADEQFF.

Details on this clone: Mismatch with germline at one junction end may stem from a read error. This chain links TRBV7-9 with TRBJ1-1; a weak D match, TRBD1 (5 bases). Germline values: CDR1 SEHNR, CDR2 FQNEAQ (reference sequence). The CDR3 loop spans 14 amino acids. The CDR3 nucleotides are TGTTCCAGCCGTCCGACAGTCGTAAACACTGAAGCTTTCTTT. Translated: CSSRPTVVNTEAFF.

The chain joins TRBV7-8 to TRBJ1-1; D unresolved. V lost 2 bases and J lost 6, with 10 bases in between. The germline V gene encodes CDR1 SGHVS and CDR2 FQNEAQ. The CDR3 loop spans 13 amino acids. CDR3 sequence (DNA): TGTGCCAGCAGCTTACCCCCGCGGTCTGAAGCTTTCTTT. Translated: CASSLPPRSEAFF.

The CDR3 reads CASSLKDAWEGKKSYEQYF. The CDR3 nucleotides are TGCGCCAGCAGCCTAAAAGACGCCTGGGAGGGGAAGAAATCCTACGAGCAGTACTTC. This chain links TRBV4-1 with TRBJ2-7; 7 nucleotides line up with TRBD2. Germline loops: CDR1 MGHRA, CDR2 YSYEKL. Trimming took 4 bases from V and 1 from J; bases not matched to a gene: 19. The CDR3 is 19 residues long.

The V gene is TRBV28, the J gene TRBJ2-2, with D tentatively TRBD2 (6 bases). This CDR3 has 13 residues. Germline V gives CDR1 MDHEN, CDR2 SYDVKM. V was cut by 8 bases and J by 3 bases, with 10 bases left in between. The CDR3 here is CASGGVHTGELFF. For the CDR3, the DNA is TGTGCCAGCGGAGGGGTCCACACCGGGGAGCTGTTTTTT.

The V call is TRBV9, the J call TRBJ2-4, with TRBD2 as a possible D gene (5 bases). V was cut by 0 bases and J by 8 bases, with 9 bases left in between. The V gene's germline CDR1 is SGDLS and CDR2 YYNGEE. This CDR3 has 13 amino acids. The CDR3 DNA reads TGTGCCAGCAGCGTAGCACCCGGGGACATTCAGTACTTC. Protein product: CASSVAPGDIQYF.

CDR3 sequence: CASSSGLNYGYTF. CDR3 bases: TGTGCCAGCAGCTCGGGACTAAACTATGGCTACACCTTC. V and J are TRBV5-8 and TRBJ1-2, with D possibly TRBD1 on 5 matching bases. The V gene lost 3 bases and the J gene lost 2 bases, with 8 bases spanning the gap. The V gene's germline CDR1 is SGHTS and CDR2 YDEGEE. CDR3 length: 13 residues.

This clone was counted between two and nine times. This chain links TRBV5-1 with TRBJ2-5; TRBD2 might be the D (7 bases). Germline V lookup: CDR1 SGHRS, CDR2 YFSETQ. The CDR3 is 16 residues long. V lost 4 bases, J lost 0 bases, and 16 bases lay in between. The CDR3 region is CASSTFGGRDQETQYF. CDR3 bases: TGCGCCAGCAGCACATTCGGGGGGCGCGACCAAGAGACCCAGTACTTC.

The V and J genes are TRBV6-5 and TRBJ2-5; D unresolved. Germline lookup yields CDR1 MNHEY and CDR2 SVGAGI. CDR3 length: 15 residues. V gave up 0 bases and J gave up 7 bases, with 15 bases separating them. The CDR3 spells CASSYSSGPMVTQYF. DNA of the CDR3: TGTGCCAGCAGTTACTCGAGTGGGCCTATGGTGACCCAGTACTTC.

This clone has only a few counts. J is TRBJ1-2 and V is TRBV27; possibly TRBD1 for D (6 bases). From germline, CDR1 is MNHEY and CDR2 SMNVEV (reference sequence). V gave up 5 bases and J gave up 7 bases, with 23 bases separating them. This CDR3 comprises 16 residues. CDR3 DNA: TGTGCCAGCAGTGACTACGGACAGAGAGTTATCTCTGGCTACACCTTC. Amino acids: CASSDYGQRVISGYTF.

This clone was observed a single time. V gene TRBV19 combines with J gene TRBJ2-5; possible D gene TRBD2, 6 bases. Germline CDR1 is LNHDA and CDR2 is SQIVND (reference sequence). Trimming cost V 5 bases and J 2 bases, with 15 bases left between them. The CDR3 runs 15 residues. The CDR3, as DNA: TGTGCCAGTAGTTCCCTGGCGGGGCCACAAGAGACCCAGTACTTC. It yields the protein CASSSLAGPQETQYF.

The rearrangement links TRBV5-6 to TRBJ1-6; perhaps TRBD1 as D (5 bases). CDR3 length equals 15 residues. Per the germline V gene, CDR1 is SGHDT and CDR2 is YYEEEE. Trimming removed 0 bases at V and 5 bases at J, with 9 bases between. In DNA, the CDR3 is TGTGCCAGCAGCTTGGCCGGCAGGGATAATTCACCCCTCCACTTT. Protein: CASSLAGRDNSPLHF.

The genes are TRBV7-9 and TRBJ1-3; 8 nucleotides line up with TRBD1. This CDR3 has 15 amino acids. The ends lost 2 bases at V and 3 bases at J; junction bases unmatched: 3. Germline V lookup: CDR1 SEHNR, CDR2 FQNEAQ (reference sequence). The CDR3 protein is CASSLQGAIGNTIYF. The DNA of the CDR3 is TGTGCCAGCAGCTTACAGGGGGCGATTGGAAACACCATATATTTT.

The genes are TRBV15 and TRBJ1-5, with TRBD1 matching over 8 bases. Losses at the gene ends were 8 bases for V and 5 bases for J; bases not matched to a gene: 17. This CDR3 spans 17 amino acids. The germline gives CDR1 LNHNV, CDR2 YYDKDF (reference sequence). As DNA, the CDR3 is TGTGCCACCCACCCAGGACAGGGACTACACCGCCATCAGCCCCAGCATTTT. Translation: CATHPGQGLHRHQPQHF.

This rearrangement joins TRBV28 to TRBJ1-2; 9 bases are shared with TRBD1. Germline CDR1 and CDR2: MDHEN and SYDVKM. This CDR3 is 17 amino acids long. V shed 5 bases and J 4 bases; nucleotides not matched to a gene: 14. CDR3 nucleotide sequence: TGTGCCAGCAGTCCTACTTGGACAGGGGATTTCGTCTATGGCTACACCTTC. Its translation is CASSPTWTGDFVYGYTF.

The V and J genes are TRBV5-3 and TRBJ2-5; maybe TRBD2 (7 bases). TRBV5-3 is an open reading frame whose function is uncertain. The CDR3 is 17 residues long. CDR3 bases: TGTGCTTCGGACGAGCCGGGGGTCACAGGGACTACGGAGACCCAGTACTTC. Translated: CASDEPGVTGTTETQYF.

The rearrangement joins TRBV20-1 to TRBJ1-1; no definite D call. Germline V gene sequence: CDR1 DFQATT, CDR2 SNEGSKA (reference sequence). This CDR3 has 10 residues. Trimming removed 8 bases from V and 4 bases from J, with 8 bases in between. This chain's CDR3 is CSRSGTEAFF. CDR3 nucleotides: TGCAGTCGATCCGGCACTGAAGCTTTCTTT.